This T cell receptor beta chain stems from a study of beta chain features in type 1 diabetes. Overall study results and limits: Relative to healthy donors, patients appeared to have naive, central memory and Treg TCRB repertoires that were more similar. All four CD4+ subsets of Type 1 diabetes patients contained TCRB CDR3s that were moderately but significantly shorter.

Reverse transcription of all isolated RNA meant that expressed TCRB transcripts were sequenced. The average read count of naive, central memory and regulatory T cell samples was some 3.5 million. Method: immunoSEQ multiplex PCR; TCRdb's copy keeps in-frame clones and lacks some. This table holds 200,000 to 250,000 clones, about 15% found once. This clone has just a few counts. No antigen is known for it. The CDR3 length is 13 residues. V shed 6 bases and J shed 1 base, with 9 bases lying between them. CDR1 MNHEY and CDR2 SMNVEV come from the germline V gene (reference sequence). Input material: naive CD4+ T cells from blood. This receptor was obtained from a man aged 30 to 39 with type 1 diabetes. The V call is TRBV27, the J call TRBJ2-5; the D is unclear. The CDR3 reads CASSLTLQETQYF. In DNA, the CDR3 is TGTGCCAGCAGCCTAACGCTCCAAGAGACCCAGTACTTC.